Each of the 7 T cell receptor beta chains below was sequenced from the same sample in a study of blood T cell dynamics during melanoma immunotherapy. The assay was immunoSEQ multiplex PCR, and TCRdb's table has in-frame clones only and misses some. The table records approximately 15,000 clones, just over 85% of them present only once. Indicated time point: week 3, after first cycle of checkpoint inhibitor. This sample comprised blood, obtained from a patient treated with checkpoint blockade. These receptors were taken from a human donor with melanoma.

The gene calls are TRBV6-9 and TRBJ2-3, with 9 bases matching TRBD1. V lost 7 bases to trimming and J lost 1 base; unmatched junction nucleotides: 6. The CDR3 loop spans 15 amino acids. Per germline, CDR1 MNHGY and CDR2 SVAAGI. The CDR3 region is CASKSQGAGTDTQYF. The CDR3 region has the DNA TGTGCCAGCAAGTCACAGGGGGCCGGCACAGATACGCAGTATTTT.

The table lists this clone with a count of one. Here the CDR3 reads CASSQDLSQETQYF. The CDR3 nucleotides are TGTGCCAGCAGCCAAGATCTAAGTCAAGAGACCCAGTACTTC. This chain connects TRBV14 to TRBJ2-5, with unresolved D. The CDR3 spans 14 residues. V was cut by 0 bases and J by 2 bases, with 7 bases left in between. Germline lookup yields CDR1 SGHDN and CDR2 FVKESK.

V is TRBV15 and J is TRBJ2-3, with D perhaps TRBD1 (5 bases). Between the trimmed V and J ends, which lost 0 bases and 4 bases, there was a span of 14 bases. CDR1 and CDR2 (germline): LNHNV, YYDKDF (reference sequence). This CDR3 spans 16 amino acids. In DNA form, the CDR3 reads TGTGCCACCAGCAGAGATCGAAGGGGCTGGGCAGATACGCAGTATTTT. Protein: CATSRDRRGWADTQYF. Using reference TRBV15 and TRBJ2-3 for the parts outside the CDR3, the full variable domain is DAMVIQNPRYQVTQFGKPVTLSCSQTLNHNVMYWYQQKSSQAPKLLFHYYDKDFNNEADTPDNFQSRRPNTSFCFLDIRSPGLGDTAMYLCATSRDRRGWADTQYFGPGTRLTVL.

The V gene is TRBV9, the J gene TRBJ1-3; D gene unclear. This CDR3 contains 12 residues. Trimming shortened V by 2 bases and J by 1 base, and 1 base separated the two germline ends. The germline V gene has CDR1 SGDLS and CDR2 YYNGEE. CDR3 amino acids: CASSVSGNTIYF. The CDR3, as DNA: TGTGCCAGCAGCGTGTCTGGAAACACCATATATTTT.

This chain's CDR3 is CSVQVRVGQYF. The DNA of the CDR3 is TGCAGCGTTCAAGTCCGGGTGGGTCAGTACTTC. The chain links TRBV29-1 to TRBJ2-4; no clear D. V lost 5 bases, J lost 12 bases, and 14 bases lay in between. CDR1 and CDR2 (germline): SQVTM, ANQGSEA. CDR3 length: 11 residues.

CDR3 nucleotide sequence: TGTGCCAGCAGCTCCCTCATAGCGGGAGTTCTGTATGAGCAGTTCTTC. This encodes CASSSLIAGVLYEQFF. The chain carries TRBV11-3 and TRBJ2-1, with 9 bases lining up with TRBD2. The V gene's germline CDR1 is SGHNT and CDR2 YENEEA. The CDR3 covers 16 residues. The V segment lost 4 bases and the J segment 8 bases; nucleotides outside the gene matches: 12.

This clone has a single count. The chain couples TRBV11-3 to TRBJ2-1, with 7 bases identical to TRBD2. CDR3 length: 16 residues. Losses at the gene ends were 4 bases for V and 4 bases for J; bases not matched to a gene: 10. Germline CDR1 and CDR2: SGHNT and YENEEA. CDR3 amino acids: CASSSPIAGGYNEQFF. CDR3 in DNA: TGTGCCAGCAGCTCACCGATAGCGGGCGGGTACAATGAGCAGTTCTTC.